The sequence of this TCR beta chain was determined in a study of blood T cell repertoires in COVID-19. Sequenced by immunoSEQ multiplex PCR; TCRdb stores in-frame clones only, minus some. This sample has roughly 260,000 clones, with almost 90% found just once. The clonotype comes from a woman in her twenties or thirties with COVID-19, enrolled during active disease. Sequencing used peripheral blood.

The CDR3: CATSGVGPGYNEQFF. The CDR3 bases are TGTGCCACCAGTGGGGTTGGGCCTGGATACAATGAGCAGTTCTTC. The V gene is TRBV24-1, the J gene TRBJ2-1; D is unresolved. The CDR3 is 15 residues long. The germline gives CDR1 KGHDR, CDR2 SFDVKD. Trimming pared 5 bases from V and 4 bases from J, leaving 14 bases between.